This T cell receptor (beta chain) derives from a study of cytomegalovirus exposure and HLA in healthy donors. As for the study in general: T cells numbering around 190 million yielded roughly 120 million unique TCR beta sequences in an earlier analysis. Broader study findings: Associated with HLA alleles at 0.05 false discovery rate in a later analysis were around 15,000 TCR beta sequences. Overall, roughly 160 TCR beta chains were annotated as cytomegalovirus-associated. Most TCR sequences proved rare, with some public TCRs found in many donors.

There are 15 residues in the CDR3. The V and J ends lost 4 bases and 4 bases, in that order; junction bases with no gene match: 4. The germline V gene has CDR1 MDHEN and CDR2 SYDVKM. PCR involved 60 Vbeta and 13 Jbeta primers. TCRdb's copy holds only in-frame clones and misses some; the assay was immunoSEQ multiplex PCR. The sample has about 70,000 clones, and its top ten clones hold around 2.4%. Regarding this clone: The antigen remains undetermined.

The sequence derives from a female donor in good health and CMV-seropositive. Sequencing used PBMCs. This chain links TRBV28 with TRBJ1-4; 9 bases map to TRBD1. The CDR3 bases are TGTGCCAGCAGTTCCCGGGACAGGGTTAATGAAAAACTGTTTTTT. Translation: CASSSRDRVNEKLFF.